This T cell receptor (beta chain) is drawn from a study of T cells in Graves' hyperthyroidism and ophthalmopathy. Notes on the study in general: Separation of ophthalmopathy from stable hyperthyroidism was achieved by a 13 V-J model.

The investigators amplified TCR beta CDR3 regions from RNA transcripts. HTBI primers were employed in a first-round RT-PCR of the TCR CDR3. TCRdb re-analysed the multiplex PCR reads in MiXCR, keeping a single row per CDR3 protein. The repertoire holds hundreds of thousands of distinct CDR3 sequences, with around 15% as singletons. Out of less than 12 ml of fresh peripheral blood came the PBMCs. This clonotype has just a few counts. Antigen unknown. The sample taken for sequencing was blood. This clonotype was sampled from a woman aged 30 to 39 with Graves' hyperthyroidism.

The CDR3 is CSASGWGSGPNTGELFF. CDR3 DNA: TGCAGTGCTAGTGGTTGGGGTTCGGGCCCAAACACCGGGGAGCTGTTTTTT. The chain employs TRBV20-1 and TRBJ2-2; D is unresolved. Germline CDR1 DFQATT, CDR2 SNEGSKA (reference sequence). Trimming removed 3 bases at V and 2 bases at J, with 19 bases between. The CDR3 extends over 17 amino acids.